These 11 T cell receptor beta chains were sequenced from one sample in a study of control samples from healthy donors and cancer patients. Profiling relied on immunoSEQ multiplex PCR, and the TCRdb table lists in-frame clones only, not all of them. The repertoire holds 110,000 or so clones, with more than 70% as singletons. Material for sequencing was blood. These receptors were obtained from a man aged 50 to 60 in good health.

The chain links TRBV11-2 to TRBJ2-1; D remains unclear. This CDR3 spans 15 amino acids. V lost 0 bases and J 7 bases, leaving 13 bases between the germline ends. Germline loops: CDR1 SGHAT, CDR2 FQNNGV. The CDR3 region has the DNA TGTGCCAGCAGCTTAGAAGGGTTCGGGCATAATGAGCAGTTCTTC. Its translation: CASSLEGFGHNEQFF.

The V call is TRBV4-3, the J call TRBJ2-1; D not certain. V was cut by 1 base and J by 2 bases, with 6 bases left in between. The CDR3 contains 14 residues. The germline V gene has CDR1 LGHNA and CDR2 YSLEER. This chain's CDR3 is CASSQVGPYNEQFF. CDR3 sequence (DNA): TGCGCCAGCAGCCAAGTCGGCCCCTACAATGAGCAGTTCTTC.

J is TRBJ2-7 and V is TRBV9; 7 bases agree with TRBD2. V lost 0 bases to trimming and J lost 2 bases; unmatched junction nucleotides: 5. Per the germline V gene, CDR1 is SGDLS and CDR2 is YYNGEE. This CDR3 is built from 15 residues. The CDR3 loop is CASSVDPAGTYEQYF. CDR3 nucleotide sequence: TGTGCCAGCAGCGTAGACCCAGCGGGGACCTACGAGCAGTACTTC.

The chain uses TRBV7-2 and TRBJ2-1; D not resolved. Germline values: CDR1 SGHTA, CDR2 FQGNSA. Trimming pared 0 bases from V and 1 base from J, leaving 7 bases between. This CDR3 spans 15 amino acids. In nucleotides, the CDR3 is TGTGCCAGCAGCTTAGCTGGGATTTCCTACAATGAGCAGTTCTTC. Protein: CASSLAGISYNEQFF.

V usage is TRBV29-1 and J usage is TRBJ2-6; no reliable D call. CDR1 is SQVTM and CDR2 is ANQGSEA in the germline V gene. V dropped 5 bases and J dropped 0 bases, with 5 bases sitting between them. The CDR3 runs 13 residues. The CDR3 DNA is TGCAGCGTTCGGGTCTCTGGGGCCAACGTCCTGACTTTC. It codes for CSVRVSGANVLTF.

The rearrangement links TRBV9 to TRBJ2-3; TRBD1 is a possible D gene (6 bases). V gave up 0 bases and J gave up 8 bases, with 10 bases separating them. The CDR3 consists of 13 residues. CDR1 and CDR2 from the germline V gene are SGDLS and YYNGEE. CDR3 nucleotides: TGTGCCAGCAGCGTAGTCGGCAGGGGTACGCAGTATTTT. Protein product: CASSVVGRGTQYF. Full variable domain (outside the CDR3, taken from reference TRBV9 and TRBJ2-3): DSGVTQTPKHLITATGQRVTLRCSPRSGDLSVYWYQQSLDQGLQFLIQYYNGEERAKGNILERFSAQQFPDLHSELNLSSLELGDSALYFCASSVVGRGTQYFGPGTRLTVL.

This clone was seen just once. J is TRBJ1-5 and V is TRBV19; 7 nucleotides match TRBD1. The CDR3 sequence is 19 residues long. Trimming removed 2 bases from V and 0 bases from J; junction bases left unmatched: 13. CDR1 is LNHDA and CDR2 is SQIVND in the germline V gene (reference sequence). This CDR3 reads CASSIMHRGMKFSNQPQHF. DNA for the CDR3: TGTGCCAGTAGTATAATGCACAGGGGAATGAAATTTAGCAATCAGCCCCAGCATTTT. The full variable domain, its missing parts supplied by reference TRBV19 and TRBJ1-5, is DGGITQSPKYLFRKEGQNVTLSCEQNLNHDAMYWYRQDPGQGLRLIYYSQIVNDFQKGDIAEGYSVSREKKESFPLTVTSAQKNPTAFYLCASSIMHRGMKFSNQPQHFGDGTRLSIL.

The chain joins TRBV19 to TRBJ1-5, with D uncertain. This CDR3 is 15 amino acids long. V lost 3 bases and J lost 2, with 11 bases in between. CDR1 is LNHDA, CDR2 SQIVND, per germline (reference sequence). In nucleotides, the CDR3 is TGTGCCAGTAGTATCGAAAGGATCGGCAATCAGCCCCAGCATTTT. It is translated as CASSIERIGNQPQHF.

V usage is TRBV7-2 and J usage is TRBJ1-3; D unclear. CDR3 length equals 16 residues. V lost 0 bases and J lost 0, with 9 bases in between. From germline, CDR1 is SGHTA and CDR2 FQGNSA. The CDR3 loop reads CASSLALGSSGNTIYF. In nucleotides, the CDR3 is TGTGCCAGCAGCTTAGCGCTGGGGAGCTCTGGAAACACCATATATTTT.

V usage is TRBV15 and J usage is TRBJ2-2; no clear D gene. Germline assignment: CDR1 LNHNV and CDR2 YYDKDF (reference sequence). This CDR3 spans 14 amino acids. V lost 5 bases and J lost 3, with 10 bases in between. The CDR3 DNA reads TGTGCCACCAGCCCGGAGCCGTACACCGGGGAGCTGTTTTTT. Translating gives CATSPEPYTGELFF.

V is TRBV14 and J is TRBJ1-5; weak D call: TRBD1 (6 bases). Germline V gene sequence: CDR1 SGHDN, CDR2 FVKESK. The CDR3 sequence is 13 residues long. V was shortened by 4 bases and J by 6 bases, with 10 bases between the two germline ends. The CDR3 coding sequence is TGTGCCAGCAGCCTCACAGGGATTCAGCCCCAGCATTTT. The encoded protein is CASSLTGIQPQHF.